A selection of T cell receptor beta chains follows, all from one sample in a study of STAT3 mutations in large granular lymphocyte leukemia. The method was immunoSEQ multiplex PCR; TCRdb's version includes in-frame clones alone and lacks a portion of them. Here the sample spans several thousand clones, about 94% being singletons. The sample comprised peripheral blood mononuclear cells. The receptors originated from a man aged 60 to 69 with T-cell large granular lymphocyte leukemia. Some clones in this sample may be carry-over from other donors' samples. Both conserved end residues are part of each CDR3. A D gene is named only where the DNA matches it firmly. Only part of the rows carry a size: once, few, many, or a class if the clone is expanded.

hyperexpanded,TRBV9,15,TRBJ2-7,TRBD1,CASSVGQGASYEQYF,TGTGCCAGCAGCGTAGGACAGGGGGCCTCCTACGAGCAGTACTTC
once,TRBV10-3,13,TRBJ2-7,NA,CAITPGSSYEQYF,TGTGCCATCACACCTGGTAGCTCCTACGAGCAGTACTTC
NA,TRBV29-1,12,TRBJ2-2,TRBD1,CSVHRGTGELFF,TGCAGCGTCCACAGGGGAACCGGGGAGCTGTTTTTT
NA,TRBV5-1,17,TRBJ2-3,TRBD2,CASNPRGLAGISDTQYF,TGCGCCAGCAACCCAAGGGGGCTAGCGGGAATATCAGATACGCAGTATTTT
NA,TRBV21-1,13,TRBJ2-4,NA,CASSKEVGNIQYF,TGTGCCAGCAGCAAAGAGGTGGGGAACATTCAGTACTTC
once,TRBV7-9,18,TRBJ2-3,TRBD2,CASRTSPGAGGGTDTQYF,TGTGCCAGCAGAACATCCCCCGGTGCGGGAGGGGGCACAGATACGCAGTATTTT
NA,TRBV29-1,12,TRBJ2-2,NA,CSVVTGAGELFF,TGCAGCGTTGTAACGGGGGCCGGGGAGCTGTTTTTT
NA,TRBV7-9,12,TRBJ2-2,NA,CASSQIDGELFF,TGTGCCAGCAGCCAAATCGACGGGGAGCTGTTTTTT
NA,TRBV10-3,13,TRBJ1-2,NA,CAISEWGGYGYTF,TGTGCCATCAGTGAGTGGGGTGGCTATGGCTACACCTTC
NA,TRBV5-6,15,TRBJ1-3,NA,CASSFGGLSGNTIYF,TGTGCCAGCAGCTTCGGGGGGCTTAGTGGAAACACCATATATTTT
NA,TRBV14,15,TRBJ2-1,NA,CASSQAWWSNNEQFF,TGTGCCAGCAGCCAAGCTTGGTGGTCAAACAATGAGCAGTTCTTC
NA,TRBV7-2,15,TRBJ2-1,TRBD2,CASSLMFQAGGEQFF,TGTGCCAGCAGCTTAATGTTTCAAGCGGGAGGTGAGCAGTTCTTC
NA,TRBV18,19,TRBJ1-1,NA,CASSLQGGGGVAANTEAFF,TGTGCCAGCTCACTCCAGGGAGGTGGAGGGGTCGCGGCGAACACTGAAGCTTTCTTT
NA,TRBV7-6,16,TRBJ1-1,NA,CASSLDLPGVSTEAFF,TGTGCCAGCAGCTTAGATTTACCAGGGGTTTCGACTGAAGCTTTCTTT
NA,TRBV30,16,TRBJ2-7,NA,CAWTPDRGKITYEQYF,TGTGCCTGGACCCCCGATAGGGGGAAGATAACCTACGAGCAGTACTTC
NA,TRBV27,13,TRBJ1-2,NA,CASSLWAGNGYTF,TGTGCCAGCAGTTTATGGGCAGGGAATGGCTACACCTTC
once,TRBV5-4,14,TRBJ1-2,NA,CASSLVGHNYGYTF,TGTGCCAGCAGCTTGGTAGGGCACAACTATGGCTACACCTTC
few,TRBV2,13,TRBJ1-2,NA,CASSENGEGGYTF,TGTGCCAGCAGTGAAAACGGGGAGGGTGGCTACACCTTC
NA,TRBV5-6,14,TRBJ2-5,TRBD1,CATSWDRLQETQYF,TGTGCCACTTCGTGGGACAGACTACAAGAGACCCAGTACTTC
NA,TRBV7-9,16,TRBJ1-5,TRBD1,CASSKDRGRSNQPQHF,TGTGCCAGCAGCAAAGACAGGGGAAGGAGCAATCAGCCCCAGCATTTT
NA,TRBV5-8,13,TRBJ2-7,TRBD2,CASSRGEGYEQYF,TGTGCCAGCAGTCGGGGGGAGGGCTACGAGCAGTACTTC
NA,TRBV14,15,TRBJ1-1,TRBD1,CASSRRQGENTEAFF,TGTGCCAGCAGCCGTCGGCAGGGGGAGAACACTGAAGCTTTCTTT